Many counts were recorded for the clone carrying this T cell receptor beta chain. The antigen is unknown. TCRdb redid the calling of the RT-PCR reads with MiXCR, one entry per CDR3 protein. The data show approximately 530,000 distinct CDR3 sequences, around 7.9% seen once. The record originates from a study of response to subunit inactivated influenza vaccine. CDR1 and CDR2 (germline): SGHTA, FQGNSA. V was pared by 5 bases and J by 9 bases, with 11 bases between. The CDR3 extends over 12 amino acids. Study outcomes and limitations: Few new T cells, the authors suggested, are recruited by each seasonal influenza vaccination.

The chain links TRBV7-2 to TRBJ2-1; D is ambiguous. This material consisted of PBMCs from blood, taken around 25 months after vaccination. This TCR came from a man aged 45 to 70 who received an inactivated influenza vaccine. For the CDR3, the DNA is TGTGCCAGCAGCCATAACTTCGGTGAGCAGTTCTTC. It yields the protein CASSHNFGEQFF.